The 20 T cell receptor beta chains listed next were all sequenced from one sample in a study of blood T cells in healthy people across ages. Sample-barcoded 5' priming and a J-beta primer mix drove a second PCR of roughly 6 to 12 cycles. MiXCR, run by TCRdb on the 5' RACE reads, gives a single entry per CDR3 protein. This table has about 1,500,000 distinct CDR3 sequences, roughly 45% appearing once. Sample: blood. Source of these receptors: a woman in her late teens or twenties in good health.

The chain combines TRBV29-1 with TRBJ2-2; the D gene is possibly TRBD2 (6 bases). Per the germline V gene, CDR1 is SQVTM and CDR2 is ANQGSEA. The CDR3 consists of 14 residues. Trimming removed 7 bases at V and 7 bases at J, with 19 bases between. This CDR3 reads CSARASGVDGELFF. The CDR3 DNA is TGCAGCGCCAGGGCCTCGGGAGTGGACGGGGAGCTGTTTTTT.

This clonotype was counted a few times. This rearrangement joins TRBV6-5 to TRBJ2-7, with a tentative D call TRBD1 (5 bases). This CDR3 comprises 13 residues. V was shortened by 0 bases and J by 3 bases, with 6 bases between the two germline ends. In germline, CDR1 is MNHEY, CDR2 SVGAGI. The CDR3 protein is CASSYSGRYEQYF. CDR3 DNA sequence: TGTGCCAGCAGTTACTCGGGGCGCTACGAGCAGTACTTC.

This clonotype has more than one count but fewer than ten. CDR3: CASSGSGRRETQYF. CDR3 in DNA: TGTGCCAGCAGCGGTAGCGGGAGACGAGAGACCCAGTACTTC. The chain carries TRBV9 and TRBJ2-5; 9 nucleotides match TRBD2. Germline CDR1 SGDLS, CDR2 YYNGEE. Trimming took 3 bases from V and 4 from J; bases not matched to a gene: 4. This CDR3 is built from 14 residues.

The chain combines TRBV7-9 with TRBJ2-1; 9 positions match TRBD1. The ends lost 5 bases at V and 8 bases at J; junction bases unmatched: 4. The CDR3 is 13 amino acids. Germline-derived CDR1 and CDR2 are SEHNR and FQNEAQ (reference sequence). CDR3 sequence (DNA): TGTGCCAGCAGCGGATACAGGGGGCATGAGCAGTTCTTC. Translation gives CASSGYRGHEQFF. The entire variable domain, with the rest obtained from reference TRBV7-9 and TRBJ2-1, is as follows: DTGVSQNPRHKITKRGQNVTFRCDPISEHNRLYWYRQTLGQGPEFLTYFQNEAQLEKSRLLSDRFSAERPKGSFSTLEIQRTEQGDSAMYLCASSGYRGHEQFFGPGTRLTVL.

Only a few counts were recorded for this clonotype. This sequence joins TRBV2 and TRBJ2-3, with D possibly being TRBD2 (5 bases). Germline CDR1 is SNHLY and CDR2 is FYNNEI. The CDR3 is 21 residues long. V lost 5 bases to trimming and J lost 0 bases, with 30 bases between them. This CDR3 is CASSFLSPAGLDRSSTDTQYF. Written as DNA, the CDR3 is TGTGCCAGCAGTTTTTTAAGTCCAGCAGGACTGGATCGTAGTAGCACAGATACGCAGTATTTT.

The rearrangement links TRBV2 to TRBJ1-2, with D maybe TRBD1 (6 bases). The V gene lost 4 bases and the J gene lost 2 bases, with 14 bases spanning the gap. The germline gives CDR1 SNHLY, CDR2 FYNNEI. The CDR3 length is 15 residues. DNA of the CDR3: TGTGCCAGCAGTGCAAGACGACAGGAGAACTATGGCTACACCTTC. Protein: CASSARRQENYGYTF.

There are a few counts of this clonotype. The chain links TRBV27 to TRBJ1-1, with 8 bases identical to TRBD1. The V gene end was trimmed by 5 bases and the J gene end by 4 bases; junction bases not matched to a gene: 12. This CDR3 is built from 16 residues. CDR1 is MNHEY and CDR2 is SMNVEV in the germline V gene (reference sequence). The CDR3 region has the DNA TGTGCCAGCAGTCTGCAGGGGGCGAGGGTTAGCACTGAAGCTTTCTTT. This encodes CASSLQGARVSTEAFF.

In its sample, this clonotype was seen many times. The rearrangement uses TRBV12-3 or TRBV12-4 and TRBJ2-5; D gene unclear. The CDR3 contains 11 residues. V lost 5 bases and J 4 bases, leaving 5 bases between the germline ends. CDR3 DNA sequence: TGTGCCAGCAGTACTTCAGAGACCCAGTACTTC. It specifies CASSTSETQYF.

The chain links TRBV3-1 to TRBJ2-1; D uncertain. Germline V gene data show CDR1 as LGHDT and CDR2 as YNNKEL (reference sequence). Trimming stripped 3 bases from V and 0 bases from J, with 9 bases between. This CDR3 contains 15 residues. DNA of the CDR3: TGTGCCAGCAGCCATCCCGCCTTCTCCTACAATGAGCAGTTCTTC. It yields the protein CASSHPAFSYNEQFF.

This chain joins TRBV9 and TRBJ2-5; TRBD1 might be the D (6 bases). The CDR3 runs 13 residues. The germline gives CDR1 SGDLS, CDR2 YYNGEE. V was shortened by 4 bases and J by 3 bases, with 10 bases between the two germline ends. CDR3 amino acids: CASSLRDKETQYF. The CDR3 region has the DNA TGTGCCAGCAGCCTCCGGGACAAAGAGACCCAGTACTTC.

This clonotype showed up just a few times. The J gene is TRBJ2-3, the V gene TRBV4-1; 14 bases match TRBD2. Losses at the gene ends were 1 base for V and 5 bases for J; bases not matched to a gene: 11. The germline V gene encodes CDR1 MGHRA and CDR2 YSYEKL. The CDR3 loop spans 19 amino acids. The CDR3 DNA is TGCGCCAGCAGCCAAGCACCCCTGGGACTAGCGGGAGAGGGAGATACGCAGTATTTT. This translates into CASSQAPLGLAGEGDTQYF.

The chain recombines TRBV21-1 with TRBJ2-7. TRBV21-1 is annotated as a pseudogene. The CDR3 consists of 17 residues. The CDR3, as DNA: TGTGCCAGCAGCAAAGCGCCACAGACACTACGACCCTCCGAGCAGTACTTC. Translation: CASSKAPQTLRPSEQYF.

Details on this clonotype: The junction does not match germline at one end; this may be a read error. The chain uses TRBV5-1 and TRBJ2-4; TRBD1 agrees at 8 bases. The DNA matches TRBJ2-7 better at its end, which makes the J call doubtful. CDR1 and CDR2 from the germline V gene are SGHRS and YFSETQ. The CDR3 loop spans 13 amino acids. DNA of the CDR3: TGCGCCAACAGCTTAGGGACAGGAAGCGAGCAGTACTTC. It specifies CANSLGTGSEQYF.

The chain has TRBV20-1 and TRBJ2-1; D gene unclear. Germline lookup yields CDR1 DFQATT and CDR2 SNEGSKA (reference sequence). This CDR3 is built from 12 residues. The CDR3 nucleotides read TGCTCAAGGGTCAACTCCTACAATGAGCAGTTCTTC. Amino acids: CSRVNSYNEQFF.

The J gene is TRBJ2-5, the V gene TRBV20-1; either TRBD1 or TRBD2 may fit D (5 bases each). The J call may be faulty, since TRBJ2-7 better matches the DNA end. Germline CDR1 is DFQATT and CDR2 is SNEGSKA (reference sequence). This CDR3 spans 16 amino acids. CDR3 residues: CSARFPLVRGPYEQYF. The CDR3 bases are TGCAGTGCTAGGTTCCCACTAGTAAGGGGTCCCTACGAGCAGTACTTC.

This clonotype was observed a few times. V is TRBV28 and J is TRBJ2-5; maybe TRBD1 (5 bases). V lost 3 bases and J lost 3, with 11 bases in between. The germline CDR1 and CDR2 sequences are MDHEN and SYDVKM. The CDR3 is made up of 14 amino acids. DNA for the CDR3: TGTGCCAGCAGTTTGTTCGTGACAGAAGAGACCCAGTACTTC. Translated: CASSLFVTEETQYF.

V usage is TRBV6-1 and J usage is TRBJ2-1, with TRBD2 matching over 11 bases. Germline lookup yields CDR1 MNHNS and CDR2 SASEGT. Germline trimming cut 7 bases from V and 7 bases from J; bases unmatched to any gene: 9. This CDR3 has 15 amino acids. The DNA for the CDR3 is TGTGCCAGCATGCTATTAGCGGGAGGGGGTAATGAGCAGTTCTTC. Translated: CASMLLAGGGNEQFF.

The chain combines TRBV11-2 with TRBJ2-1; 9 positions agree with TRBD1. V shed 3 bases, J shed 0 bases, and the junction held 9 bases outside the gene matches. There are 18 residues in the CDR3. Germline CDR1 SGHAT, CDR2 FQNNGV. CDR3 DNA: TGTGCCAGCAGCTTCCGGGACAGGGCTCTCCTCTCCTACAATGAGCAGTTCTTC. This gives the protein CASSFRDRALLSYNEQFF.

CDR3 in amino acids: CATLSGRAVDTQYF. CDR3 sequence (DNA): TGTGCCACCTTAAGCGGGAGGGCCGTAGATACGCAGTATTTT. The chain recombines TRBV10-3 with TRBJ2-3; the match to TRBD2 covers 10 bases. The germline gives CDR1 ENHRY, CDR2 SYGVKD. After removal of 10 bases from V and 5 bases from J, the junction contained 9 bases not matched to a gene. The CDR3 has 14 amino acids.

CDR3 DNA: TGCGCCAGCAGCAAGGGGTCCCAGGAGCTGTTTTTT. It is translated as CASSKGSQELFF. This sequence joins TRBV5-1 and TRBJ2-2, with a possible D match to TRBD1 (5 bases). In germline, CDR1 is SGHRS, CDR2 YFSETQ. The CDR3 sequence is 12 residues long. The germline V and J ends were trimmed by 4 bases and 10 bases, with 11 bases remaining between them.